This entry lists 21 T cell receptor beta chains sequenced from one sample in a study of T cells in Graves' hyperthyroidism and ophthalmopathy. Using RNA transcripts as the source, TCR beta CDR3 regions were amplified. TCR CDR3 underwent first-round RT-PCR with the HTBI primer set. One entry per CDR3 protein results from TCRdb running MiXCR on the multiplex PCR reads. Among 500,000 or so distinct CDR3 sequences listed, about 15% were seen once. Source material: blood. The receptors stem from a woman aged 18-29 years with Graves' ophthalmopathy.

This clonotype came up many times. This chain joins TRBV20-1 and TRBJ2-1; 12 bases fit TRBD2. Germline-derived CDR1 and CDR2 are DFQATT and SNEGSKA (reference sequence). The CDR3 extends over 13 amino acids. Germline trimming cut 4 bases from V and 8 bases from J; bases unmatched to any gene: 3. The DNA of the CDR3 is TGCAGTGCTAAGACTAGCGGGGGAGATGAGCAGTTCTTC. Translating it yields CSAKTSGGDEQFF.

This clonotype was detected ten times or more. This rearrangement joins TRBV20-1 to TRBJ2-1, with no clear D. CDR1 and CDR2 (germline): DFQATT, SNEGSKA (reference sequence). V lost 0 bases to trimming and J lost 10 bases, with 13 bases between them. This CDR3 has 13 residues. The CDR3 DNA reads as TGCAGTGCTAGAGATAAGAGGTGGATGGAGCAGTTCTTC. It encodes CSARDKRWMEQFF.

The chain has TRBV27 and TRBJ2-7, with TRBD2 matching over 10 bases. Germline CDR1 MNHEY, CDR2 SMNVEV (reference sequence). The CDR3 extends over 15 amino acids. Losses at the gene ends were 5 bases for V and 3 bases for J; bases not matched to a gene: 7. CDR3 nucleotide sequence: TGTGCCAGCAGTAGTGGACTAGCGGAGCTCTACGAGCAGTACTTC. As protein: CASSSGLAELYEQYF.

The chain carries TRBV5-4 and TRBJ2-3; 10 bases match TRBD1. The CDR3 length is 16 residues. Looked up from germline, CDR1 is SGHNT and CDR2 is YYREEE (reference sequence). The V gene end was trimmed by 0 bases and the J gene end by 3 bases; junction bases not matched to a gene: 4. CDR3 nucleotide sequence: TGTGCCAGCAGCTTGGAGGGACAGGGGATAACAGATACGCAGTATTTT. Translation gives CASSLEGQGITDTQYF.

The DNA for the CDR3 is TGTGCCAGCAGTGAAGCTAGCGGGAGGGTTGGAGAGACCCAGTACTTC. Amino acids: CASSEASGRVGETQYF. This chain connects TRBV28 to TRBJ2-5, with 12 bases aligning to TRBD2. CDR1 MDHEN and CDR2 SYDVKM come from the germline V gene. Germline trimming cut 5 bases from V and 4 bases from J; bases unmatched to any gene: 8. The CDR3 sequence is 16 residues long.

The genes are TRBV7-6 and TRBJ1-6; no reliable D call. The V gene lost 0 bases and the J gene lost 4 bases, with 4 bases spanning the gap. The germline V gene has CDR1 SGHVS and CDR2 FNYEAQ. The CDR3 runs to 14 residues. CDR3 bases: TGTGCCAGCAGCTTAGCCGAATATAATTCACCCCTCCACTTT. It encodes CASSLAEYNSPLHF.

This clonotype was counted many times. The J gene is TRBJ2-1, the V gene TRBV20-1, with 15 bases lining up with TRBD2. The CDR3 runs to 14 residues. Per germline, CDR1 DFQATT and CDR2 SNEGSKA (reference sequence). The V and J ends lost 4 bases and 7 bases, in that order; junction bases with no gene match: 2. CDR3 residues: CSATGTSGGNEQFF. The CDR3 nucleotides read TGCAGTGCTACCGGGACTAGCGGGGGGAATGAGCAGTTCTTC.

This clonotype was found a few times. The rearrangement links TRBV27 to TRBJ1-2, with 9 bases matching TRBD1. Losses at the gene ends were 6 bases for V and 0 bases for J; bases not matched to a gene: 11. There are 17 residues in the CDR3. Germline V gene lookup returns CDR1 MNHEY and CDR2 SMNVEV (reference sequence). CDR3 sequence reads: CASREDRGALANYGYTF. In DNA, the CDR3 is TGTGCCAGCAGAGAGGACAGGGGCGCATTAGCTAACTATGGCTACACCTTC.

In nucleotides, the CDR3 is TGTGCCAGCAGCGTCCGGGAGGCCAAAAACATTCAGTACTTC. Protein sequence: CASSVREAKNIQYF. This chain uses TRBV4-2 with TRBJ2-4; tentatively, D is TRBD2 (6 bases). The V gene's germline CDR1 is LGHNA and CDR2 YNFKEQ. The V gene lost 5 bases and the J gene lost 1 base, with 9 bases spanning the gap. The CDR3 runs to 14 residues.

This clonotype has only a few counts. The chain is built from TRBV7-8 and TRBJ2-7, with TRBD1 as a possible D gene (6 bases). CDR1 and CDR2 (germline): SGHVS, FQNEAQ. Trimming shortened V by 5 bases and J by 2 bases, and 13 bases separated the two germline ends. This CDR3 region has 14 residues. CDR3 amino acids: CASSPPTGPYEQYF. CDR3 DNA: TGTGCCAGCAGCCCGCCGACAGGCCCCTACGAGCAGTACTTC.

This chain joins TRBV6-1 and TRBJ2-7; a possible D gene is TRBD1 (6 bases). Looked up from germline, CDR1 is MNHNS and CDR2 is SASEGT. The V gene lost 7 bases and the J gene lost 3 bases, with 22 bases spanning the gap. The CDR3 extends over 16 amino acids. CDR3 sequence (DNA): TGTGCCAGCACGGCAGGGGCGTGGGAAGGGGTCTACGAGCAGTACTTC. Protein sequence: CASTAGAWEGVYEQYF.

The CDR3 sequence: CASSRRGTGELFF. The CDR3 region has the DNA TGTGCCAGCAGTCGTCGGGGAACCGGGGAGCTGTTTTTT. The V call is TRBV9, the J call TRBJ2-2, with a weak D call TRBD2 (5 bases). Trimming pared 5 bases from V and 5 bases from J, leaving 10 bases between. Germline lookup yields CDR1 SGDLS and CDR2 YYNGEE. CDR3 length: 13 amino acids.

A remark on this clonotype: This may be a read error, as it is one base from a much larger clone. This sequence joins TRBV4-1 and TRBJ2-5, with D perhaps given as TRBD1 or TRBD2 (5 bases each). The CDR3 is 12 residues long. Germline V lookup: CDR1 MGHRA, CDR2 YSYEKL. CDR3 sequence (DNA): TGCACCAGCAGCCAAGAGGAGGACATACCGTACTTC. Protein sequence: CTSSQEEDIPYF.

CDR3 region: CSVRDLDPPGANVLTF. CDR3 DNA sequence: TGCAGCGTTCGGGACCTAGATCCCCCTGGGGCCAACGTCCTGACTTTC. V and J are TRBV29-1 and TRBJ2-6; tentatively, D is TRBD1 or TRBD2 (5 bases each). Trimming stripped 5 bases from V and 2 bases from J, with 16 bases between. The CDR3 spans 16 residues. CDR1 SQVTM and CDR2 ANQGSEA come from the germline V gene.

The V gene is TRBV12-3 or TRBV12-4, the J gene TRBJ1-1, with a tentative D call TRBD1 (6 bases). The length of the CDR3 is 13 residues. V lost 7 bases to trimming and J lost 5 bases, with 14 bases between them. CDR3 DNA: TGTGCCAGCATATTAGGGGGTCAAACTGAAGCTTTCTTT. Amino acids: CASILGGQTEAFF.

This clonotype was observed at least ten times. V is TRBV27 and J is TRBJ1-1; 10 nucleotides align to TRBD1. V lost 5 bases to trimming and J lost 4 bases; unmatched junction nucleotides: 4. The germline gives CDR1 MNHEY, CDR2 SMNVEV (reference sequence). CDR3 length equals 14 residues. DNA for the CDR3: TGTGCCAGCAGTATTCGGACAGGGGGCACTGAAGCTTTCTTT. Its translation: CASSIRTGGTEAFF.

This clonotype was seen a handful of times. The V call is TRBV19, the J call TRBJ1-4; D uncertain. Trimming shortened V by 5 bases and J by 8 bases, and 9 bases separated the two germline ends. This CDR3 spans 12 amino acids. CDR1 is LNHDA, CDR2 SQIVND, per germline (reference sequence). This chain's CDR3 is CASSPHREKLFF. CDR3 sequence (DNA): TGTGCCAGTAGTCCCCACCGGGAAAAACTGTTTTTT.

This clonotype appeared a few times. The V and J genes are TRBV2 and TRBJ2-5, with D unclear. Trimming pared 7 bases from V and 1 base from J, leaving 13 bases between. Germline CDR1 reads SNHLY; CDR2 reads FYNNEI. This CDR3 spans 14 amino acids. The CDR3 nucleotides are TGTGCCAGCACTCATGCGTACCCCCAAGAGACCCAGTACTTC. Amino acid sequence: CASTHAYPQETQYF.

The chain uses TRBV6-1 and TRBJ2-7, with TRBD1 matching 9 bases. Trimming at V came to 8 bases and at J to 4 bases, leaving 9 bases not matched to a gene. The germline V gene has CDR1 MNHNS and CDR2 SASEGT. This CDR3 is built from 14 residues. CDR3 nucleotides: TGTGCCAGCCGAGGGACAGGGTTCAGGTACGAGCAGTACTTC. Protein sequence: CASRGTGFRYEQYF.

This clonotype was seen repeatedly, ten times or more. The rearrangement links TRBV20-1 to TRBJ1-1; the match to TRBD1 covers 7 bases. The CDR3 extends over 16 amino acids. The germline V gene has CDR1 DFQATT and CDR2 SNEGSKA (reference sequence). V lost 0 bases and J lost 0; bases outside the gene matches: 7. The CDR3: CSAREGLDRMNTEAFF. The CDR3 nucleotides are TGCAGTGCTAGAGAAGGGTTGGACAGGATGAACACTGAAGCTTTCTTT.

In its sample, this clonotype was seen many times. This rearrangement joins TRBV3-1 to TRBJ2-7; perhaps TRBD1 as D (5 bases). Germline loops: CDR1 LGHDT, CDR2 YNNKEL (reference sequence). This CDR3 has 16 residues. The V and J ends lost 4 bases and 0 bases respectively, with 16 bases between them. The CDR3 DNA reads as TGTGCCAGCAGCCCCCAATACAGGCTGAGCTCCTACGAGCAGTACTTC. This gives the protein CASSPQYRLSSYEQYF.